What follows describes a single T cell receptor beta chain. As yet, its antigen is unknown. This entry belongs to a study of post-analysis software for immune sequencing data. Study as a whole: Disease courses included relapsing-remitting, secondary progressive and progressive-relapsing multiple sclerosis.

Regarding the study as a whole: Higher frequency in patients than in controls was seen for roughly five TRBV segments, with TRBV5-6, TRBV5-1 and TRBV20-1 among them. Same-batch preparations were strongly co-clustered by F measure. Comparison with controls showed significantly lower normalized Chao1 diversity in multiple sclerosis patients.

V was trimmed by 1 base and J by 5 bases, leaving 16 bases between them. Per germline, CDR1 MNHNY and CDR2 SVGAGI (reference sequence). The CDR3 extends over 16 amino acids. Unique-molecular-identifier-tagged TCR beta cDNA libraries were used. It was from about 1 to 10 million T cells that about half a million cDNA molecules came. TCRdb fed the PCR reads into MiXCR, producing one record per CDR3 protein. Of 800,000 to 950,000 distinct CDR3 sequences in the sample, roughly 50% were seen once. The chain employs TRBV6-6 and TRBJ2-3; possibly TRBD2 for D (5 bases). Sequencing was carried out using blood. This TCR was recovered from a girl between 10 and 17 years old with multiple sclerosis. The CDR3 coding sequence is TGTGCCAGCAGTTACTTTGGACGTAGCGTAGGAGATACGCAGTATTTT. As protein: CASSYFGRSVGDTQYF.